This T cell receptor (beta chain) was retrieved from a study of shared clonotypes between healthy human individuals. Terminally differentiated effector memory CD45RA+ cells were left out of the naive CD8 fraction, which was CD45RO-negative and positively selected for CCR7. Donors were Caucasian adults residing in Nashville, Tennessee, USA. Study-wide findings and caveats: Sampling covered nothing but blood. Tissue TCR repertoires likely differ from those found in blood. Relative to clonotypes present in all four donors, those not shared had lower generation probabilities.

With respect to this clone: Its matching antigen is unknown.

Genomic DNA of every subset was divided equally among multiple immunoSEQ plates. Generated by immunoSEQ multiplex PCR, the TCRdb table keeps only in-frame clones and is missing some. The sample yields 1.5 million to 2.5 million clones, approximately 94% seen once. Germline V CDR1 and CDR2: MNHEY, SMNVEV (reference sequence). CDR3 length equals 14 residues. The V gene lost 6 bases and the J gene lost 6 bases, with 15 bases spanning the gap. This chain links TRBV27 with TRBJ2-1; D might be TRBD2 (5 bases). Material: naive CD8+ T cells sorted from blood. This clonotype was obtained from a man aged 18 to 29 in good health. CDR3 amino acids: CASRPLEEANEQFF. CDR3 DNA sequence: TGTGCCAGCAGGCCCTTGGAGGAAGCCAATGAGCAGTTCTTC.